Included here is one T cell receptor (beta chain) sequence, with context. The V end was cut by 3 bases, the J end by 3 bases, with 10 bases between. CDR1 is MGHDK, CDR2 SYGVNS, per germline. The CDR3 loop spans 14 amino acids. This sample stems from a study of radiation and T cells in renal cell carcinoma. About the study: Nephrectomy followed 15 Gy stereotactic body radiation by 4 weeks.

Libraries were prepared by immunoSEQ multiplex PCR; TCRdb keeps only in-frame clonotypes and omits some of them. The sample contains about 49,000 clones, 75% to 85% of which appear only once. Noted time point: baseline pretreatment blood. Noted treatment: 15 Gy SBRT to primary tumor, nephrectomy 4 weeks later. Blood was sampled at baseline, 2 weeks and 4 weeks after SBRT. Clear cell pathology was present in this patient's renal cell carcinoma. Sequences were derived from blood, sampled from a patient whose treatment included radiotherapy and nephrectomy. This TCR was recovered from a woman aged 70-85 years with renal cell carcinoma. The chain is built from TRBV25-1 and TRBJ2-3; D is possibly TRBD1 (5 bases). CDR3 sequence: CASSDGAGTDTQYF. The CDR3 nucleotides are TGTGCCAGCAGTGATGGGGCAGGAACAGATACGCAGTATTTT.